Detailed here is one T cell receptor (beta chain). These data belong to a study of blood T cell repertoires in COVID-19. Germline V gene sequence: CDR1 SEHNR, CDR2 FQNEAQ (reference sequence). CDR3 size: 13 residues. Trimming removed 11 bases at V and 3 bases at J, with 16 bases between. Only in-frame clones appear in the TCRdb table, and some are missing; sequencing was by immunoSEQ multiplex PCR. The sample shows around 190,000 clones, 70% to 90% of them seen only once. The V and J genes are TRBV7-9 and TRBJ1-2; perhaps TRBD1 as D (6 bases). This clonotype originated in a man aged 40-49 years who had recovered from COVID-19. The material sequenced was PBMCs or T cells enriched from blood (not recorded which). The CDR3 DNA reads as TGTGCCGCTGGGGGGGACACTTACTATGGCTACACCTTC. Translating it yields CAAGGDTYYGYTF.